The 17 T cell receptor beta chains presented below share a single source sample, sequenced in a study of shared clonotypes between healthy human individuals. Positive CCR7 selection of CD45RO-negative cells yielded the naive CD8 cells, and terminally differentiated effector memory CD45RA+ cells were excluded. Assay: immunoSEQ multiplex PCR; the TCRdb copy retains only in-frame clones and omits some. The sample comprises around 1.9 million clones, around 95% of which are singletons, and more than 1.5% rests with the top ten. Sample: naive CD8+ T cells from PBMCs. The receptors stem from a man aged 18 to 30 in good health. Some clones in this sample may be carry-over from other donors' samples.

The chain joins TRBV28 to TRBJ2-7; TRBD1 or TRBD2 may be the D gene (5 bases each). CDR1 is MDHEN, CDR2 SYDVKM, per germline. Between the trimmed V and J ends, which lost 6 bases and 5 bases, there was a span of 14 bases. The CDR3 sequence is 13 residues long. The CDR3 loop is CASRTNRDHEQYF. The CDR3 DNA sequence: TGTGCCAGCAGAACCAACCGGGACCACGAGCAGTACTTC.

The chain joins TRBV27 to TRBJ1-1; 7 bases are shared with TRBD1. Trimming took 6 bases from V and 4 from J; bases not matched to a gene: 8. This CDR3 spans 14 amino acids. Germline V gene sequence: CDR1 MNHEY, CDR2 SMNVEV (reference sequence). The CDR3 loop reads CASSLDRRPTEAFF. The CDR3 region has the DNA TGTGCCAGCAGCCTGGACAGGCGTCCCACTGAAGCTTTCTTT.

The chain couples TRBV9 to TRBJ2-6, with 7 bases fitting TRBD1. Germline V CDR1 and CDR2: SGDLS, YYNGEE. The V and J ends lost 5 bases and 2 bases, in that order; junction bases with no gene match: 4. The CDR3 runs 15 residues. In DNA, the CDR3 is TGTGCCAGCAGGCTAGACAGGGCTGGGGCCAACGTCCTGACTTTC. It yields the protein CASRLDRAGANVLTF.

The CDR3 region has the DNA TGTGCCAGCAGTACCCGGGATAATCCCTACGAGCAGTACTTC. Amino acid sequence: CASSTRDNPYEQYF. The chain links TRBV27 to TRBJ2-7; perhaps TRBD2 as D (5 bases). V lost 5 bases and J 2 bases, leaving 13 bases between the germline ends. This CDR3 has 14 residues. In germline, CDR1 is MNHEY, CDR2 SMNVEV (reference sequence).

The chain links TRBV9 to TRBJ2-7; D might be TRBD2 (6 bases). The V end lost 0 bases, the J end lost 5 bases, and 15 bases lay between the germline ends. The CDR3 length is 15 residues. Germline-derived CDR1 and CDR2 are SGDLS and YYNGEE. In DNA, the CDR3 is TGTGCCAGCAGCGTAGCGGGAGCAAGGTACGACGAGCAGTACTTC. It encodes CASSVAGARYDEQYF.

V usage is TRBV4-1 and J usage is TRBJ2-2, with 7 bases aligning to TRBD1. Germline V gene sequence: CDR1 MGHRA, CDR2 YSYEKL. The CDR3 covers 16 residues. V trimming: 4 bases; J trimming: 6 bases; junction bases outside the gene matches: 11. For the CDR3, the DNA is TGCGCCAGCAGCCGCGAGGGGACAGTGGGTTCCGGGGAGCTGTTTTTT. Its protein product is CASSREGTVGSGELFF.

This sequence joins TRBV6-6 and TRBJ1-4; 7 bases agree with TRBD1. V dropped 4 bases and J dropped 8; count of bases not matched to a gene: 13. Looked up from germline, CDR1 is MNHNY and CDR2 is SVGAGI (reference sequence). The CDR3 is 16 amino acids. This CDR3 is CASSSSPTGRGEKLFF. The CDR3 DNA is TGTGCCAGCAGTTCCTCCCCGACAGGGAGGGGCGAAAAACTGTTTTTT.

The V and J genes are TRBV5-4 and TRBJ2-5; D might be TRBD1 (5 bases). The CDR3 has 13 residues. Per the germline V gene, CDR1 is SGHNT and CDR2 is YYREEE (reference sequence). The germline V and J ends were trimmed by 3 bases and 5 bases, with 11 bases remaining between them. In DNA, the CDR3 is TGTGCCAGCAGCTCTGGCAGGGTTGAGACCCAGTACTTC. Translation gives CASSSGRVETQYF. Supplemented by reference TRBV5-4 and TRBJ2-5, the full variable domain reads ETGVTQSPTHLIKTRGQQVTLRCSSQSGHNTVSWYQQALGQGPQFIFQYYREEENGRGNFPPRFSGLQFPNYSSELNVNALELDDSALYLCASSSGRVETQYFGPGTRLLVL.

The chain has TRBV5-1 and TRBJ2-7; D might be TRBD1 (6 bases). Germline loops: CDR1 SGHRS, CDR2 YFSETQ. The CDR3 is 15 residues long. Trimming took off 4 bases at V and 0 bases at J, with 14 bases between the two ends. This CDR3 reads CASSRNRVSSYEQYF. For the CDR3, the DNA is TGCGCCAGCAGCCGGAACAGGGTCTCCTCCTACGAGCAGTACTTC.

V usage is TRBV18 and J usage is TRBJ2-5; D not certain. From germline, CDR1 is KGHSH and CDR2 LQKENI. With 0 bases removed from V and 2 bases from J, the gap between germline ends came to 10 bases. CDR3 length: 15 residues. The chain's CDR3 is CASSPPASQQETQYF. The CDR3 DNA sequence: TGTGCCAGCTCACCACCGGCCAGTCAACAAGAGACCCAGTACTTC.

The chain recombines TRBV5-1 with TRBJ2-3, with D perhaps being TRBD1 or TRBD2 (5 bases each). Germline assignment: CDR1 SGHRS and CDR2 YFSETQ. V was trimmed by 3 bases and J by 0 bases, leaving 8 bases between them. The CDR3 contains 14 residues. The CDR3 loop reads CASSWDGSTDTQYF. The CDR3 DNA reads TGCGCCAGCAGCTGGGACGGGAGCACAGATACGCAGTATTTT. The entire variable domain, with the rest obtained from reference TRBV5-1 and TRBJ2-3, is as follows: KAGVTQTPRYLIKTRGQQVTLSCSPISGHRSVSWYQQTPGQGLQFLFEYFSETQRNKGNFPGRFSGRQFSNSRSEMNVSTLELGDSALYLCASSWDGSTDTQYFGPGTRLTVL.

The rearrangement links TRBV11-2 to TRBJ2-1, with TRBD2 matching 9 bases. This CDR3 contains 18 residues. J was trimmed by 0 bases and V by 0 bases; bases with no gene match: 6. Germline V lookup: CDR1 SGHAT, CDR2 FQNNGV. CDR3 region: CASSLDGATSGSYNEQFF. In DNA, the CDR3 is TGTGCCAGCAGCTTAGATGGGGCGACTAGCGGCTCCTACAATGAGCAGTTCTTC.

The chain recombines TRBV18 with TRBJ2-3; 11 nucleotides match TRBD2. The CDR3 contains 17 residues. CDR1 KGHSH and CDR2 LQKENI come from the germline V gene. V lost 0 bases, J lost 4 bases, and 6 bases stayed unmatched. Here the CDR3 reads CASSPPKLAGVADTQYF. The CDR3 bases are TGTGCCAGCTCACCACCGAAACTAGCGGGAGTGGCAGATACGCAGTATTTT.

The chain is built from TRBV15 and TRBJ1-2, with D unresolved. The germline V and J ends were trimmed by 0 bases and 8 bases, with 16 bases remaining between them. CDR1 and CDR2 from the germline V gene are LNHNV and YYDKDF (reference sequence). The CDR3 is 15 residues long. The CDR3 DNA reads as TGTGCCACCAGCAGAGATTTGGTATATGGGTACGGCTACACCTTC. It translates to CATSRDLVYGYGYTF.

The gene calls are TRBV27 and TRBJ2-1, with 13 bases aligning to TRBD2. The junction had 8 bases not matched to a gene; V was cut back by 0 bases and J by 15 bases. This CDR3 contains 15 residues. Per germline, CDR1 MNHEY and CDR2 SMNVEV (reference sequence). This chain's CDR3 is CASSLSWGTSGVAFF. CDR3 nucleotides: TGTGCCAGCAGTTTATCGTGGGGGACTAGCGGGGTGGCGTTCTTC.

V is TRBV9 and J is TRBJ2-7; TRBD1 aligns across 9 bases. The V segment lost 3 bases and the J segment 5 bases; nucleotides outside the gene matches: 9. Germline V CDR1 and CDR2: SGDLS, YYNGEE. The CDR3 has 15 amino acids. The CDR3 is CASSAESGQGHEQYF. The DNA of the CDR3 is TGTGCCAGCAGCGCCGAATCGGGACAGGGCCACGAGCAGTACTTC.

The chain recombines TRBV6-1 with TRBJ2-1; D gene uncertain. Germline CDR1 is MNHNS and CDR2 is SASEGT. The V gene lost 2 bases and the J gene lost 4 bases, with 15 bases spanning the gap. The CDR3 runs 16 residues. CDR3 bases: TGTGCCAGCAGTGAACACACAGTCTCGGGTTACAATGAGCAGTTCTTC. Translated, it gives CASSEHTVSGYNEQFF.